Each of the 32 T cell receptor beta chains below was sequenced from the same sample in a study of regulatory T cells in long-lasting Graves disease. Time point in this sample: newly diagnosed GD, antithyroid drugs for less than 3 months. The TCR library was made from RNA extracted from PBMCs. Arm-PCR of CDR3 regions and iRepertoire HTBI primers were used to build TCR beta libraries. TCRdb analysed the multiplex PCR reads with MiXCR anew, one entry per CDR3 protein. The data show around 460,000 distinct CDR3 sequences, 14% seen once. This same sample was also taken into another study, of T cells in Graves' hyperthyroidism and ophthalmopathy.

This specimen was peripheral blood mononuclear cells (PBMCs), taken at new diagnosis, from a patient treated with antithyroid drugs. The receptors stem from a woman aged 50 to 65 with Graves disease.

This clonotype was seen many times. The rearrangement links TRBV7-3 to TRBJ2-4; no reliable D call. Deletions cut 5 bases from V and 5 bases from J, with 13 bases between. The CDR3 runs 14 residues. The germline V gene has CDR1 SGHTA and CDR2 FQGTGA. Here the CDR3 DNA reads TGTGCCAGCAGCCCATCGTCGACTGAAAACATTCAGTACTTC. Residues: CASSPSSTENIQYF.

This chain joins TRBV9 and TRBJ2-1; tentative D call: TRBD2 (5 bases). Per germline, CDR1 SGDLS and CDR2 YYNGEE. The CDR3 is 13 residues long. V dropped 1 base and J dropped 6 bases, with 8 bases sitting between them. The CDR3 reads CASSVTSINEQFF. DNA of the CDR3: TGTGCCAGCAGCGTAACTAGTATCAATGAGCAGTTCTTC.

This clonotype was counted at least ten times. The chain has TRBV11-2 and TRBJ1-2, with 9 nucleotides matching TRBD1. Unmatched junction bases numbered 9, after V lost 1 base and J lost 3 bases. Germline CDR1 is SGHAT and CDR2 is FQNNGV. The CDR3 has 17 amino acids. The CDR3 region has the DNA TGTGCCAGCAGCTTAGGGGACAGGGTGAGGCAAGACTATGGCTACACCTTC. Its protein product is CASSLGDRVRQDYGYTF. Variable domain in full (rest from reference TRBV11-2 and TRBJ1-2): EAGVAQSPRYKIIEKRQSVAFWCNPISGHATLYWYQQILGQGPKLLIQFQNNGVVDDSQLPKDRFSAERLKGVDSTLKIQPAKLEDSAVYLCASSLGDRVRQDYGYTFGSGTRLTVV.

This clonotype was seen more than once but under ten times. The V call is TRBV28, the J call TRBJ2-4; possibly TRBD1 for D (5 bases). Germline CDR1 reads MDHEN; CDR2 reads SYDVKM. This CDR3 is built from 16 residues. The germline V and J ends were trimmed by 6 bases and 0 bases, with 15 bases remaining between them. Here the CDR3 reads CASSSISGQAKNIQYF. CDR3 nucleotides: TGTGCCAGCAGCTCAATTTCAGGGCAAGCCAAAAACATTCAGTACTTC.

This clonotype was seen at least ten times. The chain is built from TRBV5-1 and TRBJ1-2; no clear D. Germline CDR1 is SGHRS and CDR2 is YFSETQ. V lost 4 bases, J lost 4 bases, and 14 bases lay in between. This CDR3 has 14 amino acids. As DNA, the CDR3 is TGCGCCAGCAGCCCCGGCCCCTCCTCCTATGGCTACACCTTC. Protein sequence: CASSPGPSSYGYTF.

This clonotype was observed many times. The chain carries TRBV27 and TRBJ1-1, with D hard to call. V was clipped by 5 bases and J by 1 base, with 11 bases between them. CDR1 is MNHEY, CDR2 SMNVEV, per germline (reference sequence). The CDR3 is made up of 14 amino acids. The CDR3 is CASSTWTGNTEAFF. In DNA, the CDR3 is TGTGCCAGCAGTACGTGGACGGGGAACACTGAAGCTTTCTTT.

Many counts were recorded for this clonotype. This chain uses TRBV2 with TRBJ2-3, with 7 bases that match TRBD1. CDR1 is SNHLY, CDR2 FYNNEI, per germline. With 6 bases clipped from V and 0 bases from J, the junction kept 12 bases outside the gene matches. The CDR3 covers 17 residues. The CDR3 loop is CASRSGTETYSTDTQYF. CDR3 sequence (DNA): TGTGCCAGCAGGTCCGGGACAGAAACTTATAGCACAGATACGCAGTATTTT.

This clonotype was found many times. The chain has TRBV12-3 or TRBV12-4 and TRBJ1-5; D possibly corresponds to TRBD1 (6 bases). Trimming cost V 0 bases and J 4 bases, with 10 bases left between them. This CDR3 region has 15 residues. The CDR3: CASSLAGTRNQPQHF. The CDR3 bases are TGTGCCAGCAGTTTAGCGGGGACACGGAATCAGCCCCAGCATTTT.

The table lists this clonotype with many counts. CDR3 loop: CASSEPGQDPEQYF. The CDR3, as DNA: TGTGCCAGCAGTGAACCGGGACAGGACCCCGAGCAGTACTTC. The V gene is TRBV6-1, the J gene TRBJ2-7, with TRBD1 matching 8 bases. The CDR3 runs 14 residues. V was clipped by 2 bases and J by 6 bases; unmatched bases: 6. Looked up from germline, CDR1 is MNHNS and CDR2 is SASEGT.

In this sample, this clonotype turned up a few times. The J gene is TRBJ2-7, the V gene TRBV29-1, with TRBD2 identical over 9 bases. This CDR3 spans 16 amino acids. V gave up 0 bases and J gave up 7 bases; unmatched junction bases: 13. The V gene's germline CDR1 is SQVTM and CDR2 ANQGSEA. Here the CDR3 DNA reads TGCAGCGTTGAAGAGTGGTCTAGCGGGACCCCATTGGAGCAGTACTTC. Protein sequence: CSVEEWSSGTPLEQYF.

This clonotype was detected a few times. This chain uses TRBV25-1 with TRBJ1-2, with 9 bases aligning to TRBD1. V was pared by 2 bases and J by 0 bases, with 4 bases of the junction left unmatched. This CDR3 has 16 amino acids. Germline V gene sequence: CDR1 MGHDK, CDR2 SYGVNS. CDR3 amino acids: CASSEDRGEANYGYTF. The CDR3 region has the DNA TGTGCCAGCAGTGAAGACAGGGGGGAAGCTAACTATGGCTACACCTTC.

This clonotype was seen many times. This rearrangement joins TRBV9 to TRBJ2-7; D not resolved. The CDR3 extends over 15 amino acids. The germline gives CDR1 SGDLS, CDR2 YYNGEE. V gave up 0 bases and J gave up 3 bases, with 13 bases separating them. In nucleotides, the CDR3 is TGTGCCAGCAGCGTAGGGGTAGCAGCCCACTACGAGCAGTACTTC. Amino acid sequence: CASSVGVAAHYEQYF.

The rearrangement links TRBV12-3 or TRBV12-4 to TRBJ1-6, with no clear D. The V and J ends lost 6 bases and 15 bases respectively, with 15 bases between them. The CDR3 contains 12 residues. CDR3: CASSLEVPDLHF. The DNA for the CDR3 is TGTGCCAGCAGCTTGGAGGTTCCGGACCTCCACTTT.

This clonotype has more than one count but fewer than ten. This chain joins TRBV2 and TRBJ2-2, with TRBD2 identical over 11 bases. V lost 6 bases, J lost 7 bases, and 4 bases stayed unmatched. The CDR3 is 14 residues long. Germline CDR1 is SNHLY and CDR2 is FYNNEI. The CDR3 region is CASRTSGMNGELFF. CDR3 nucleotides: TGTGCCAGCAGGACTAGCGGGATGAACGGGGAGCTGTTTTTT.

The J gene is TRBJ2-7, the V gene TRBV10-1; 8 bases agree with TRBD2. There are 15 residues in the CDR3. The V gene's germline CDR1 is WNHNN and CDR2 SYGVQD (reference sequence). Losses at the gene ends were 7 bases for V and 2 bases for J; bases not matched to a gene: 10. CDR3 loop: CASNIILAGTYEQYF. CDR3 DNA: TGCGCCAGCAATATCATCCTAGCGGGTACCTACGAGCAGTACTTC.

This clonotype was counted many times. The rearrangement links TRBV7-9 to TRBJ2-7; 11 bases match TRBD2. This CDR3 is built from 15 residues. Trimming at V came to 5 bases and at J to 3 bases, leaving 6 bases not matched to a gene. CDR1 SEHNR and CDR2 FQNEAQ come from the germline V gene (reference sequence). The CDR3 sequence: CASSRAGTSGYEQYF. In DNA form, the CDR3 reads TGTGCCAGCAGCCGGGCCGGGACTAGCGGCTACGAGCAGTACTTC.

Details on this clonotype: A read error may explain this, as a much larger clone is one base away. The CDR3 does not close with the conserved phenylalanine or tryptophan, likely indicating a read error. V and J are TRBV3-1 and TRBJ1-1; a possible D gene is TRBD1 (6 bases). Trimming shortened V by 4 bases and J by 3 bases, and 18 bases separated the two germline ends. Germline assignment: CDR1 LGHDT and CDR2 YNNKEL (reference sequence). CDR3 length equals 16 residues. The CDR3 reads CASSRTQTGDHTEAFL. DNA of the CDR3: TGTGCCAGCAGCCGAACTCAGACAGGCGATCACACTGAAGCTTTCCTT.

The table lists this clonotype with a few counts. As DNA, the CDR3 is TGTGCCAGCTCACCAAGGCTTCTAGCGGCTAGCACAGATACGCAGTATTTT. Its translation: CASSPRLLAASTDTQYF. This chain connects TRBV18 to TRBJ2-3; 7 bases match TRBD2. The CDR3 is 17 residues long. Germline V gene sequence: CDR1 KGHSH, CDR2 LQKENI. V was clipped by 2 bases and J by 0 bases; unmatched bases: 8.

The chain is built from TRBV19 and TRBJ2-2, with TRBD2 identical over 14 bases. The CDR3 runs to 17 residues. The trim removed 10 bases at V and 6 bases at J, leaving 13 bases unmatched. Germline CDR1 LNHDA, CDR2 SQIVND (reference sequence). The CDR3 spells CATLRRPGLAGAGELFF. In DNA form, the CDR3 reads TGTGCCACCCTAAGGCGACCGGGACTAGCGGGAGCCGGGGAGCTGTTTTTT.

The chain carries TRBV28 and TRBJ2-5; D call uncertain. Trimming stripped 3 bases from V and 5 bases from J, with 16 bases between. The germline V gene has CDR1 MDHEN and CDR2 SYDVKM. The CDR3 is 15 residues long. The CDR3 nucleotides are TGTGCCAGCAGTTTGGGCGAACTAAAAGGGGAGACCCAGTACTTC. Translation gives CASSLGELKGETQYF. The whole variable domain, remainder taken from reference TRBV28 and TRBJ2-5, is DVKVTQSSRYLVKRTGEKVFLECVQDMDHENMFWYRQDPGLGLRLIYFSYDVKMKEKGDIPEGYSVSREKKERFSLILESASTNQTSMYLCASSLGELKGETQYFGPGTRLLVL.

At least ten counts were recorded for this clonotype. The V call is TRBV28, the J call TRBJ2-5, with 7 bases that match TRBD1. Trimming removed 10 bases from V and 4 bases from J; junction bases left unmatched: 9. Germline V lookup: CDR1 MDHEN, CDR2 SYDVKM. CDR3 length: 13 residues. The CDR3 DNA is TGTGCCATTGAGGCCCCAGGGGGAGAGACCCAGTACTTC. Its translation is CAIEAPGGETQYF.

This clonotype showed up many times. The V and J genes are TRBV6-1 and TRBJ1-2; D call uncertain. The CDR3 has 14 amino acids. Trimming shortened V by 5 bases and J by 4 bases, and 14 bases separated the two germline ends. Germline V gene data show CDR1 as MNHNS and CDR2 as SASEGT. The chain's CDR3 is CASSPQGQVYGYTF. In nucleotides, the CDR3 is TGTGCCAGCAGTCCCCAAGGGCAGGTCTATGGCTACACCTTC.

The CDR3 sequence: CASAPDGPYEQYF. The CDR3 region has the DNA TGTGCCAGCGCCCCAGACGGACCCTACGAGCAGTACTTC. This chain joins TRBV6-2 or TRBV6-3 and TRBJ2-7; D unresolved. The CDR3 is made up of 13 amino acids. The germline CDR1 and CDR2 sequences are MNHEY and SVGEGT. The V gene lost 8 bases and the J gene lost 2 bases, with 13 bases spanning the gap.

This chain connects TRBV12-3 or TRBV12-4 to TRBJ2-7; 8 nucleotides agree with TRBD1. V lost 4 bases to trimming and J lost 5 bases; unmatched junction nucleotides: 16. The CDR3 sequence is 17 residues long. The CDR3 nucleotides are TGTGCCAGCAGTTATGATCGGCCAAGGACAGGGAAGAACGAGCAGTACTTC. It specifies CASSYDRPRTGKNEQYF.

This clonotype was detected ten times or more. V and J are TRBV28 and TRBJ2-7, with 10 bases identical to TRBD1. Germline values: CDR1 MDHEN, CDR2 SYDVKM. J was trimmed by 3 bases and V by 5 bases; bases with no gene match: 10. This CDR3 is built from 16 residues. The CDR3 sequence is CASSAPSGQGSYEQYF. CDR3 sequence (DNA): TGTGCCAGCAGTGCCCCCTCGGGACAGGGGAGCTACGAGCAGTACTTC.

This clonotype was detected ten times or more. V usage is TRBV30 and J usage is TRBJ2-1, with D possibly TRBD1 on 5 matching bases. This CDR3 contains 12 residues. The germline V and J ends were trimmed by 0 bases and 13 bases, with 13 bases remaining between them. Germline CDR1 is GTSNPN and CDR2 is SVGIG (reference sequence). CDR3 sequence reads: CAWSVGAPVQFF. DNA for the CDR3: TGTGCCTGGAGTGTAGGGGCTCCCGTCCAGTTCTTC.

This clonotype has more than one count but fewer than ten. This chain links TRBV6-5 with TRBJ2-7, with D perhaps matching TRBD2 (6 bases). The CDR3 has 14 residues. V was trimmed by 2 bases and J by 3 bases, leaving 11 bases between them. Germline CDR1 reads MNHEY; CDR2 reads SVGAGI. CDR3 loop: CASSYLREVYEQYF. For the CDR3, the DNA is TGTGCCAGCAGTTACCTGCGGGAAGTCTACGAGCAGTACTTC.

This clonotype has ten or more counts. The chain recombines TRBV4-2 with TRBJ2-2, with D tentatively TRBD2 (7 bases). Germline CDR1 reads LGHNA; CDR2 reads YNFKEQ. The CDR3 sequence is 18 residues long. V gave up 0 bases and J gave up 0 bases, with 14 bases separating them. The CDR3 bases are TGTGCCAGCAGCCAAGATATGGTAGGGGGGGCGAACACCGGGGAGCTGTTTTTT. Amino acids: CASSQDMVGGANTGELFF.

The chain joins TRBV20-1 to TRBJ1-3, with D uncertain. This CDR3 region has 15 residues. V dropped 0 bases and J dropped 4 bases, with 13 bases sitting between them. The germline gives CDR1 DFQATT, CDR2 SNEGSKA (reference sequence). This chain's CDR3 is CSARDSRCGGNTIYF. The CDR3 DNA follows: TGCAGTGCTAGAGATAGCAGGTGTGGAGGAAACACCATATATTTT.

This clonotype was counted ten times or more. This chain links TRBV2 with TRBJ2-1; D is ambiguous. This CDR3 comprises 14 residues. V was cut by 1 base and J by 0 bases, with 4 bases left in between. Germline CDR1 SNHLY, CDR2 FYNNEI. The CDR3 nucleotides are TGTGCCAGCAGTGAAGTAAGCTCCTACAATGAGCAGTTCTTC. Translation gives CASSEVSSYNEQFF.

This clonotype was seen a few times. This rearrangement joins TRBV3-1 to TRBJ2-2; D may be TRBD1 (5 bases). Trimming pared 1 base from V and 6 bases from J, leaving 9 bases between. This CDR3 spans 14 amino acids. CDR1 LGHDT and CDR2 YNNKEL come from the germline V gene (reference sequence). The CDR3 spells CASSQARVAGELFF. The CDR3 nucleotides are TGTGCCAGCAGCCAAGCCAGGGTGGCCGGGGAGCTGTTTTTT.

This clonotype was detected many times. CDR3 region: CASSFGFLGQGNTEAFF. CDR3 nucleotides: TGTGCCAGCAGTTTTGGCTTTCTGGGACAGGGGAACACTGAAGCTTTCTTT. The J gene is TRBJ1-1, the V gene TRBV28; 9 bases map to TRBD1. Germline-derived CDR1 and CDR2 are MDHEN and SYDVKM. The CDR3 has 17 amino acids. J gave up 1 base and V 3 bases, and 9 bases lay outside the gene matches.